This TCR beta chain was recovered during a study of T-cell memory formation after mild COVID-19. Across the study: The TCR clusters were mostly specific to one donor.

Concerning this clonotype: Antigen: not known.

Study-wide results and limits: Some responding clones appeared in pre-infection memory, suggesting cross-reactive memory joined.

In germline, CDR1 is SEHNR, CDR2 FQNEAQ (reference sequence). The V and J ends lost 0 bases and 2 bases, in that order; junction bases with no gene match: 7. The CDR3 runs to 17 residues. One entry per CDR3 protein results from TCRdb running MiXCR on the 5' RACE reads. In the table there are 470,000 or so distinct CDR3 sequences, around a quarter of which are singletons. This TCR came from an adult woman who had mild COVID-19 (a few samples of this study predate the infection). Cell type and time point are not known. This chain joins TRBV7-9 and TRBJ2-3; 8 bases map to TRBD2. The sample taken for sequencing was PBMCs or a T cell subset sorted from them (not recorded which). The CDR3 region is CASSLATGGGPTDTQYF. DNA for the CDR3: TGTGCCAGCAGCTTAGCGACCGGGGGGGGACCCACAGATACGCAGTATTTT.